The 6 T cell receptor beta chains reported below all come from one sample, sequenced in a study of PD-1 blockade in classical Hodgkin lymphoma. Relapses following autologous stem cell transplantation were seen in all patients, with brentuximab vedotin exposure varying. Only in-frame clones appear in the TCRdb table, and some are missing; sequencing was by immunoSEQ multiplex PCR. The sample yields about 97,000 clones, about 89% seen once. Sequencing used peripheral blood mononuclear cells (PBMCs), obtained before the second cycle of nivolumab. Receptors originate from a human donor with classical Hodgkin lymphoma.

The chain is built from TRBV6-5 and TRBJ2-7; perhaps TRBD1 as D (6 bases). V shed 5 bases and J shed 0 bases, with 14 bases lying between them. CDR1 and CDR2 from the germline V gene are MNHEY and SVGAGI. CDR3 length: 15 residues. CDR3 protein: CASSPVRDISYEQYF. CDR3 DNA sequence: TGTGCCAGCAGTCCCGTTCGGGACATCTCCTACGAGCAGTACTTC.

The chain recombines TRBV4-2 with TRBJ2-5; D possibly corresponds to TRBD2 (6 bases). The CDR3 loop spans 15 amino acids. The V gene lost 0 bases and the J gene lost 7 bases, with 15 bases spanning the gap. The germline V gene encodes CDR1 LGHNA and CDR2 YNFKEQ. The CDR3 sequence: CASSQDLGLDGTQYF. The CDR3, as DNA: TGTGCCAGCAGCCAAGATCTGGGACTGGACGGGACCCAGTACTTC.

The rearrangement links TRBV6-1 to TRBJ1-5; D ambiguous. The CDR3 contains 14 residues. V was trimmed by 1 base and J by 3 bases, leaving 7 bases between them. Germline V CDR1 and CDR2: MNHNS, SASEGT. Here the CDR3 DNA reads TGTGCCAGCAGTGAAGTGGGTACCAATCAGCCCCAGCATTTT. Translation: CASSEVGTNQPQHF.

This clone has a single count. The chain uses TRBV11-3 and TRBJ2-3; perhaps TRBD1 as D (6 bases). Germline V lookup: CDR1 SGHNT, CDR2 YENEEA. V was clipped by 5 bases and J by 6 bases, with 21 bases between them. The CDR3 runs to 16 residues. The CDR3 protein is CASSVRGVEGSDTQYF. The CDR3 region has the DNA TGTGCCAGCAGCGTCAGGGGTGTAGAGGGATCTGATACGCAGTATTTT. Variable domain in full (rest from reference TRBV11-3 and TRBJ2-3): EAGVVQSPRYKIIEKKQPVAFWCNPISGHNTLYWYLQNLGQGPELLIRYENEEAVDDSQLPKDRFSAERLKGVDSTLKIQPAELGDSAVYLCASSVRGVEGSDTQYFGPGTRLTVL.

J is TRBJ1-1 and V is TRBV7-9, with D perhaps matching TRBD1 (5 bases). V was shortened by 0 bases and J by 4 bases, with 6 bases between the two germline ends. Germline CDR1 reads SEHNR; CDR2 reads FQNEAQ (reference sequence). The CDR3 runs to 13 residues. CDR3 nucleotides: TGTGCCAGCAGCTTAGCGCAGGGCACTGAAGCTTTCTTT. It translates to CASSLAQGTEAFF.

The chain couples TRBV7-9 to TRBJ1-2; 10 bases are a match to TRBD1. J lost 4 bases, V lost 2 bases, and 7 bases had no gene match. The CDR3 covers 16 residues. Germline CDR1 SEHNR, CDR2 FQNEAQ (reference sequence). As DNA, the CDR3 is TGTGCCAGCAGCTTACTGGGACAGGGGCGGGGCTATGGCTACACCTTC. Protein sequence: CASSLLGQGRGYGYTF.